This TCR beta chain was found in a study of T cells in women clearing cervical HPV infection. About the study: For cases, blood was sampled a median 149 days after lesion detection, interquartile range roughly 80 to 200 days.

Germline V lookup: CDR1 SGHNT, CDR2 YYREEE (reference sequence). V was pared by 4 bases and J by 2 bases, with 5 bases of the junction left unmatched. This CDR3 region has 15 residues. Clones were read by immunoSEQ multiplex PCR, and TCRdb kept only the in-frame ones, dropping some. Its clone listing holds around 37,000 clones. In regard to this clone: Read sequence stops 3 residues before the CDR3 end, and the germline J gene provides the missing end.

The specimen was blood buffy coat. The clonotype comes from a woman aged 18-70 years with a cervical HPV16 infection that either progressed to CIN3+ or cleared (not recorded which). The J gene is TRBJ2-7, the V gene TRBV5-4; 11 bases fit TRBD2. The CDR3 sequence: CASSLGTSGAYEQYF. CDR3 bases read: TGTGCCAGCAGCCTCGGGACTAGCGGCGCCTACGAG. Full variable domain (rest looked up from reference TRBV5-4 and TRBJ2-7): ETGVTQSPTHLIKTRGQQVTLRCSSQSGHNTVSWYQQALGQGPQFIFQYYREEENGRGNFPPRFSGLQFPNYSSELNVNALELDDSALYLCASSLGTSGAYEQYFGPGTRLTVT.